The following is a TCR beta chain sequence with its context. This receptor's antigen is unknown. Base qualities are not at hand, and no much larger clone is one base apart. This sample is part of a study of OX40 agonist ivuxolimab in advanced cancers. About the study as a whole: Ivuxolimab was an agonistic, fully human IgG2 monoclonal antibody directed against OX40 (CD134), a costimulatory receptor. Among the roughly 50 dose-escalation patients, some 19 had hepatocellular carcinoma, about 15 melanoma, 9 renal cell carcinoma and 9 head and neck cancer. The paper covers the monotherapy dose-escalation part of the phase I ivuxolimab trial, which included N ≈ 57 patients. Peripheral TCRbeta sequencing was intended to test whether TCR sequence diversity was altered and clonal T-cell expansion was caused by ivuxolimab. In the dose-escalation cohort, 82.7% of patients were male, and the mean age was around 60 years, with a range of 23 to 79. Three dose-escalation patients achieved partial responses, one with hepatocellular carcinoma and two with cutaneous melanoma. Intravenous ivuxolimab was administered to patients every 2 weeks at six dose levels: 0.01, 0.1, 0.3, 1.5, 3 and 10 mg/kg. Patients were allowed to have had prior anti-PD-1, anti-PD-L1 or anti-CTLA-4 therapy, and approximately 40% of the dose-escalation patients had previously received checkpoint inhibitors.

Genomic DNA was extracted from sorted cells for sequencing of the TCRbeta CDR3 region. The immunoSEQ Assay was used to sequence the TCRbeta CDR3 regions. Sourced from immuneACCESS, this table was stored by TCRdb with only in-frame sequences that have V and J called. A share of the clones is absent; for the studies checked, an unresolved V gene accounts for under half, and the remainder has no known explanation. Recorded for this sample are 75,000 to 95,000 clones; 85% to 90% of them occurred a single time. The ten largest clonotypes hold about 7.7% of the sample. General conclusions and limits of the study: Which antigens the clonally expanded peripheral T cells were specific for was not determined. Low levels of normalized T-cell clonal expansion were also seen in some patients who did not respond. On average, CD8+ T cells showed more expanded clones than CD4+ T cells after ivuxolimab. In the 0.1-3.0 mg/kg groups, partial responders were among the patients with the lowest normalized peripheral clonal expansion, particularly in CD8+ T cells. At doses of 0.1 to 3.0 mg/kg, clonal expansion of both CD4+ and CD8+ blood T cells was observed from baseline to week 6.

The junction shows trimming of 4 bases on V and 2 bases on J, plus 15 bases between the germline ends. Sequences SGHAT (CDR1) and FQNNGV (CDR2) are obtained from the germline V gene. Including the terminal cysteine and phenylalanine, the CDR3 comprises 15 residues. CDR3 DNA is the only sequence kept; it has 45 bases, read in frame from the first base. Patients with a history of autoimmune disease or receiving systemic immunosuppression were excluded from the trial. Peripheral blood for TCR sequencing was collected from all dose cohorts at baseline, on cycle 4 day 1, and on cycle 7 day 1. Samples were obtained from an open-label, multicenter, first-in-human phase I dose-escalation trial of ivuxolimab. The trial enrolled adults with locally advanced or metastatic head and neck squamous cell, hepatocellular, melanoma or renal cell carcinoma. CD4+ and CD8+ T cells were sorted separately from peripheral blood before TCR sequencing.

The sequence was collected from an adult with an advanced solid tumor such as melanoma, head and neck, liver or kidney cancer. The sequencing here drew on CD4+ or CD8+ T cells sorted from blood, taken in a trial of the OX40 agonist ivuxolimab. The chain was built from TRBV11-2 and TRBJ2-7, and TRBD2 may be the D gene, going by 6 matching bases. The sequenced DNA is TGTGCCAGCAGCTCCTATAGCGGTCCTGCCTACGAGCAGTACTTC. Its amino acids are CASSSYSGPAYEQYF. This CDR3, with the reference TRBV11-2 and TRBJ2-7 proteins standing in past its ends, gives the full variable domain EAGVAQSPRYKIIEKRQSVAFWCNPISGHATLYWYQQILGQGPKLLIQFQNNGVVDDSQLPKDRFSAERLKGVDSTLKIQPAKLEDSAVYLCASSSYSGPAYEQYFGPGTRLTVT.